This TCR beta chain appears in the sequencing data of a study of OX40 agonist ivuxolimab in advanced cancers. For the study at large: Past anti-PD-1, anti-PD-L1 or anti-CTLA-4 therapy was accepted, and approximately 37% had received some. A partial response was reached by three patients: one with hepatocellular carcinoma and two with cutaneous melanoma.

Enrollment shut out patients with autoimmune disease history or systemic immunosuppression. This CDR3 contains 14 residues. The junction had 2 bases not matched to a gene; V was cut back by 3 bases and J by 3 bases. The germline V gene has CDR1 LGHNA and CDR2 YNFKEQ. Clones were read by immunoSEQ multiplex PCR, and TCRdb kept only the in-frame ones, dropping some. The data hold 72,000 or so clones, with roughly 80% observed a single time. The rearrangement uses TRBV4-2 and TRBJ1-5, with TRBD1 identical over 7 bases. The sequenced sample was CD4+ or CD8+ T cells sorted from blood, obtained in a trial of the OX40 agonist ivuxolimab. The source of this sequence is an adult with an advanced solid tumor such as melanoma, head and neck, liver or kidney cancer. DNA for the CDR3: TGTGCCAGCAGCCAGGGACAGTACAATCAGCCCCAGCATTTT. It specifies CASSQGQYNQPQHF.